The clone carrying this T cell receptor (beta chain) was counted a few times. Its antigen remains unknown. The sample comes from a study of OX40 agonist ivuxolimab in advanced cancers. For the study at large: Ivuxolimab was delivered to patients intravenously every 2 weeks at doses spanning 0.01 to 10 mg/kg.

Data came from immunoSEQ multiplex PCR; TCRdb stores just in-frame clones and leaves some out. The sample contains 50,000 to 65,000 clones, over 70% of which appear only once. This CDR3 spans 15 amino acids. The V gene's germline CDR1 is SGHDT and CDR2 YYEEEE. Trimming removed 1 base at V and 9 bases at J, with 14 bases between. Findings of the study overall: Expanded clones belonging to CD8+ T cells outnumbered, on average, those of CD4+.

The TCR originated in an adult with an advanced solid tumor such as melanoma, head and neck, liver or kidney cancer. The source material was CD4+ or CD8+ T cells sorted from blood, sampled in a trial of the OX40 agonist ivuxolimab. The chain has TRBV5-6 and TRBJ1-6; no definite D call. In DNA, the CDR3 is TGTGCCAGCAGCTTGCGGTCGGGAAAGAGTTCACCCCTCCACTTT. This sequence encodes CASSLRSGKSSPLHF.